These 14 T cell receptor beta chains were all obtained from the same sample, sequenced in a study of shared T cell receptors in the human thymus. Libraries were prepared by immunoSEQ multiplex PCR; TCRdb keeps only in-frame clonotypes and omits some of them. The data show 500,000 to 550,000 clones, 75% to 80% seen once. These data also featured in a second study, about human thymus T cells.

The sequenced material came from thymocytes. These receptors originate from a boy in the first two years of life with a congenital heart defect.

V is TRBV27 and J is TRBJ2-1; 12 bases agree with TRBD2. The CDR3 has 20 amino acids. With V trimmed by 3 bases and J by 3 bases, 15 bases remained unmatched. The V gene's germline CDR1 is MNHEY and CDR2 SMNVEV (reference sequence). The chain's CDR3 is CASSFKNPGLAGLYYNEQFF. The CDR3 DNA sequence: TGTGCCAGCAGTTTCAAAAATCCCGGACTAGCGGGATTATACTACAATGAGCAGTTCTTC.

The chain joins TRBV7-9 to TRBJ2-7, with a possible D match to TRBD1 (5 bases). In germline, CDR1 is SEHNR, CDR2 FQNEAQ (reference sequence). This CDR3 region has 14 residues. The ends were cut back, 2 bases at V and 2 bases at J, with 10 bases in the middle. The CDR3 bases are TGTGCCAGCAGCTTATACGACAGAGCCTACGAGCAGTACTTC. Residues: CASSLYDRAYEQYF.

There are a few counts of this clone. This chain links TRBV7-6 with TRBJ1-3; unclear D gene. Trimming pared 5 bases from V and 4 bases from J, leaving 12 bases between. Germline loops: CDR1 SGHVS, CDR2 FNYEAQ. The CDR3 contains 14 residues. Here the CDR3 DNA reads TGTGCCAGCAGCCAACCCCCGGTCGGAAACACCATATATTTT. Residues: CASSQPPVGNTIYF.

The chain is built from TRBV27 and TRBJ2-3; TRBD2 matches at 7 bases. The V gene's germline CDR1 is MNHEY and CDR2 SMNVEV (reference sequence). The CDR3 sequence is 13 residues long. Unmatched junction bases numbered 3, after V lost 5 bases and J lost 4 bases. Written as DNA, the CDR3 is TGTGCCAGCAGTCGGGAGGTCCCAGATACGCAGTATTTT. This encodes CASSREVPDTQYF.

A single count supports this clone. The chain carries TRBV5-6 and TRBJ2-1; 10 positions match TRBD2. CDR3 length equals 16 residues. The V gene end was trimmed by 5 bases and the J gene end by 4 bases; junction bases not matched to a gene: 9. Germline V gives CDR1 SGHDT, CDR2 YYEEEE. CDR3 nucleotides: TGTGCCAGCAGTCGAGTTTGGACTAGCGGATACAATGAGCAGTTCTTC. It encodes CASSRVWTSGYNEQFF.

This clone occurred once. The chain combines TRBV18 with TRBJ2-1; 7 bases fit TRBD2. CDR3 length: 17 amino acids. The germline gives CDR1 KGHSH, CDR2 LQKENI. Losses at the gene ends were 2 bases for V and 2 bases for J; bases not matched to a gene: 9. The DNA for the CDR3 is TGTGCCAGCTCACCATCATATCGCGGGGGTGCCTACAATGAGCAGTTCTTC. This sequence encodes CASSPSYRGGAYNEQFF.

CDR3 sequence: CASSLFVRTVSGNTIYF. CDR3 nucleotides: TGTGCCAGCAGCTTATTTGTTCGGACAGTCTCTGGAAACACCATATATTTT. J is TRBJ1-3 and V is TRBV7-9; D perhaps matches TRBD1 (6 bases). Germline CDR1 reads SEHNR; CDR2 reads FQNEAQ (reference sequence). Trimming left V 2 bases short and J 0 bases short, with 14 bases between. The CDR3 loop spans 17 amino acids.

A few counts support this clone. V gene TRBV7-9 combines with J gene TRBJ2-1; D call uncertain. CDR1 is SEHNR and CDR2 is FQNEAQ in the germline V gene (reference sequence). Trimming shortened V by 7 bases and J by 5 bases, and 9 bases separated the two germline ends. The CDR3 spans 12 residues. The CDR3 is CASTGPNNEQFF. CDR3 coding DNA: TGTGCCAGCACTGGGCCAAACAATGAGCAGTTCTTC.

This clone was counted only a few times. The chain joins TRBV7-9 to TRBJ2-4; D may be TRBD1 (5 bases). The CDR3 covers 18 residues. V was trimmed by 0 bases and J by 4 bases, leaving 19 bases between them. CDR1 is SEHNR and CDR2 is FQNEAQ in the germline V gene (reference sequence). The DNA of the CDR3 is TGTGCCAGCAGCTTAGCGTCTAGGGGTGGCTCTACTAAAAACATTCAGTACTTC. It yields the protein CASSLASRGGSTKNIQYF. Drawing the rest from reference TRBV7-9 and TRBJ2-4, the complete variable domain is DTGVSQNPRHKITKRGQNVTFRCDPISEHNRLYWYRQTLGQGPEFLTYFQNEAQLEKSRLLSDRFSAERPKGSFSTLEIQRTEQGDSAMYLCASSLASRGGSTKNIQYFGAGTRLSVL.

This rearrangement joins TRBV13 to TRBJ2-7; the D gene is possibly TRBD2 (5 bases). Germline values: CDR1 PRHDT, CDR2 FYEKMQ (reference sequence). Trimming cost V 11 bases and J 6 bases, with 17 bases left between them. The CDR3 runs to 12 residues. The CDR3 region has the DNA TGTGCCGTCGGGAACGAGAGGCGCGAGCAGTACTTC. This translates into CAVGNERREQYF. The variable domain in full, completed from reference TRBV13 and TRBJ2-7, reads AAGVIQSPRHLIKEKRETATLKCYPIPRHDTVYWYQQGPGQDPQFLISFYEKMQSDKGSIPDRFSAQQFSDYHSELNMSSLELGDSALYFCAVGNERREQYFGPGTRLTVT.

The chain is built from TRBV7-2 and TRBJ2-1; 10 bases fit TRBD2. This CDR3 comprises 15 residues. Germline CDR1 and CDR2: SGHTA and FQGNSA. V dropped 7 bases and J dropped 7; count of bases not matched to a gene: 10. This CDR3 reads CASTHGTSDWNEQFF. The CDR3 DNA sequence: TGTGCCAGCACCCACGGGACTAGCGATTGGAATGAGCAGTTCTTC.

The V call is TRBV11-2, the J call TRBJ1-2; D may be TRBD1 (5 bases). CDR1 and CDR2 from the germline V gene are SGHAT and FQNNGV. The CDR3 totals 14 residues. V lost 1 base to trimming and J lost 3 bases, with 9 bases between them. DNA for the CDR3: TGTGCCAGCAGCTTAGGGGGGGGAGACTATGGCTACACCTTC. Its protein is CASSLGGGDYGYTF. Variable domain in full (rest from reference TRBV11-2 and TRBJ1-2): EAGVAQSPRYKIIEKRQSVAFWCNPISGHATLYWYQQILGQGPKLLIQFQNNGVVDDSQLPKDRFSAERLKGVDSTLKIQPAKLEDSAVYLCASSLGGGDYGYTFGSGTRLTVV.

The genes are TRBV4-2 and TRBJ2-1; 10 nucleotides agree with TRBD2. From germline, CDR1 is LGHNA and CDR2 YNFKEQ. The V and J ends lost 3 bases and 6 bases, in that order; junction bases with no gene match: 8. The CDR3 totals 16 residues. In nucleotides, the CDR3 is TGTGCCAGCAGCCAGAGGTTAGCGGGAGGCTTCAATGAGCAGTTCTTC. Translation: CASSQRLAGGFNEQFF.

The chain combines TRBV7-9 with TRBJ2-7; the D gene is possibly TRBD1 (6 bases). The V gene's germline CDR1 is SEHNR and CDR2 FQNEAQ (reference sequence). The CDR3 covers 10 residues. Trimming removed 6 bases from V and 6 bases from J, with 6 bases in between. CDR3 sequence reads: CASRGGEQYF. CDR3 bases: TGTGCCAGCAGAGGGGGCGAGCAGTACTTC.